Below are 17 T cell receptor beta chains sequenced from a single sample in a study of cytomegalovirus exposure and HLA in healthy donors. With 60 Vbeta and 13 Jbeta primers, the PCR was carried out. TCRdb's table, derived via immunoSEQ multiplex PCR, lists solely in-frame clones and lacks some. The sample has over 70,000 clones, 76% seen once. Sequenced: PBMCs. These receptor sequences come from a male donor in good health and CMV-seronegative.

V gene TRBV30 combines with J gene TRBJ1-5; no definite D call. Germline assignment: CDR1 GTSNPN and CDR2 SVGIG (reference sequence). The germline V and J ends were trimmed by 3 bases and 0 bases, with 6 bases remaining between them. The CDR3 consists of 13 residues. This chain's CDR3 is CAWSPGSNQPQHF. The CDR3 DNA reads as TGTGCCTGGAGCCCGGGTAGCAATCAGCCCCAGCATTTT.

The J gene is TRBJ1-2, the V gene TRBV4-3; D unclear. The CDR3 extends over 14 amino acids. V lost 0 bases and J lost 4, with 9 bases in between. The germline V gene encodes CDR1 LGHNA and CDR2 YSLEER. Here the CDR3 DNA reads TGCGCCAGCAGCCAAGATATTTCCTCCTATGGCTACACCTTC. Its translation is CASSQDISSYGYTF.

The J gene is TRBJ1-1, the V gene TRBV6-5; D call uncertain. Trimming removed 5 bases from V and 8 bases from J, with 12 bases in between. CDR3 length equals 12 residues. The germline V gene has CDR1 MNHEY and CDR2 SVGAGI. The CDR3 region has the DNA TGTGCCAGCAGTATAAATCCGGGAGAAGCTTTCTTT. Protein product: CASSINPGEAFF.

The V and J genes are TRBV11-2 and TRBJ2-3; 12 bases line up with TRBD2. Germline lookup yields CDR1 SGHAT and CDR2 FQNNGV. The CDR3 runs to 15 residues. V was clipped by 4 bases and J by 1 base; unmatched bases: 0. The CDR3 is CASSSSGGGTDTQYF. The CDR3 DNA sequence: TGTGCCAGCAGCTCTAGCGGGGGGGGCACAGATACGCAGTATTTT.

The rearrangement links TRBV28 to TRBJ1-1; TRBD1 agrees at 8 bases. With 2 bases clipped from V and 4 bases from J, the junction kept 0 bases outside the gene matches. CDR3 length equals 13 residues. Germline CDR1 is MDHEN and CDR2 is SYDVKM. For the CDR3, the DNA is TGTGCCAGCAGTTTAACAGGGGGCACTGAAGCTTTCTTT. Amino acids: CASSLTGGTEAFF.

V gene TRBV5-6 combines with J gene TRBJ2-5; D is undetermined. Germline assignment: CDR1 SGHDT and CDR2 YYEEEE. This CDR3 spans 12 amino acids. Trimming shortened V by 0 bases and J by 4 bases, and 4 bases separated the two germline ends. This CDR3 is CASSLGLETQYF. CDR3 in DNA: TGTGCCAGCAGCTTGGGACTAGAGACCCAGTACTTC.

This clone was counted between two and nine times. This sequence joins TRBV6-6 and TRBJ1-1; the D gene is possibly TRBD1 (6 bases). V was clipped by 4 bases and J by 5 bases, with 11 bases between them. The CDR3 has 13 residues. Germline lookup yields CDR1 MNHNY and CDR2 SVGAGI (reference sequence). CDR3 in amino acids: CASSSRRGTEAFF. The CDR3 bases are TGTGCCAGCAGTTCCCGAAGGGGGACTGAAGCTTTCTTT.

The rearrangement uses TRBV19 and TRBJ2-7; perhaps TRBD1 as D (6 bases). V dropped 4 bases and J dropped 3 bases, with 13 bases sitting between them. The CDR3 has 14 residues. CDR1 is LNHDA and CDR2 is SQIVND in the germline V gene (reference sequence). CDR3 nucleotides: TGTGCCAGTAGTACCCACAGGGTGTTCTACGAGCAGTACTTC. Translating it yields CASSTHRVFYEQYF.

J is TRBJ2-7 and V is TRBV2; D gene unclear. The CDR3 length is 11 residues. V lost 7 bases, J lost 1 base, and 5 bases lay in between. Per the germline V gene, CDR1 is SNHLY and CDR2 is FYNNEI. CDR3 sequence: CASIQSYEQYF. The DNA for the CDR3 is TGTGCCAGCATTCAGTCCTACGAGCAGTACTTC.

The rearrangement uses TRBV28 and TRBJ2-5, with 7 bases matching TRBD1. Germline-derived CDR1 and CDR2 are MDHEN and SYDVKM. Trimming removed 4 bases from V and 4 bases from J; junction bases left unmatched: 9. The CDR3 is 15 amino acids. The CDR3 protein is CASSSERTGVETQYF. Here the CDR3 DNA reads TGTGCCAGCAGTTCCGAACGAACAGGGGTAGAGACCCAGTACTTC.

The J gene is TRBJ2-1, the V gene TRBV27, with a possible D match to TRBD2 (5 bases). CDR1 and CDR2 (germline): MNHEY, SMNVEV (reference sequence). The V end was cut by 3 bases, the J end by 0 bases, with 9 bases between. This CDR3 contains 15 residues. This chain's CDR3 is CASSLGDYSYNEQFF. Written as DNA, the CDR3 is TGTGCCAGCAGTTTGGGAGATTACTCCTACAATGAGCAGTTCTTC.

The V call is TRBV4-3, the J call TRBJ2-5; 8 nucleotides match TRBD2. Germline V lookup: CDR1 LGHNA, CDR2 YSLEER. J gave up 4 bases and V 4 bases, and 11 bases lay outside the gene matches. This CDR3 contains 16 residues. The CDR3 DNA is TGCGCCAGCAGCCGAGAGTCGGGGGGGCCAGGAGAGACCCAGTACTTC. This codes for CASSRESGGPGETQYF.

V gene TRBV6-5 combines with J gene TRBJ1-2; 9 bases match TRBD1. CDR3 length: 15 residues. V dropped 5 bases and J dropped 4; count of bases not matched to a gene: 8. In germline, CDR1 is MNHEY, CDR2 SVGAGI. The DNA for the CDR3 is TGTGCCAGCAGTGGGGACAGGGAAGTCGGCTATGGCTACACCTTC. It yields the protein CASSGDREVGYGYTF.

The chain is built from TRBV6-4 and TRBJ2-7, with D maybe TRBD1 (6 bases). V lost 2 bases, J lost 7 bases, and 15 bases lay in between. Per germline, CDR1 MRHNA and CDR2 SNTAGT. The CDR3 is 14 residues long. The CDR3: CASSDTGSIKEQYF. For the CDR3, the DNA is TGTGCCAGCAGTGACACAGGGTCGATTAAGGAGCAGTACTTC.

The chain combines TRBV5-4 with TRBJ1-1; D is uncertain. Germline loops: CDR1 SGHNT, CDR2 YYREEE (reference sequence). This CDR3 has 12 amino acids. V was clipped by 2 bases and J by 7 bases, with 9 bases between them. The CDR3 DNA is TGTGCCAGCAGCTTAGAGGCGGGTGAAGCTTTCTTT. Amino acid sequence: CASSLEAGEAFF. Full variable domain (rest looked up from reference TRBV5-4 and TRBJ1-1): ETGVTQSPTHLIKTRGQQVTLRCSSQSGHNTVSWYQQALGQGPQFIFQYYREEENGRGNFPPRFSGLQFPNYSSELNVNALELDDSALYLCASSLEAGEAFFGQGTRLTVV.

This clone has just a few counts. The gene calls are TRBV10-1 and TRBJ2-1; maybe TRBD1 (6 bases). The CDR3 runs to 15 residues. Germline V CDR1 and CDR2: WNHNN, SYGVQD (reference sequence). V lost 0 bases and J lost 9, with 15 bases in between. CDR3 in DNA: TGCGCCAGCAGTGAGTCCCCGGCAGGGGTGGGTGAGCAGTTCTTC. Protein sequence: CASSESPAGVGEQFF.

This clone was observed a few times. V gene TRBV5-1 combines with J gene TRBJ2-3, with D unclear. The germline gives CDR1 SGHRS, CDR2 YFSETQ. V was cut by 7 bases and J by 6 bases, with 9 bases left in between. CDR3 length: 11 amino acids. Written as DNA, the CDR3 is TGCGCCAGCTCTAACGAGGATACGCAGTATTTT. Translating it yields CASSNEDTQYF. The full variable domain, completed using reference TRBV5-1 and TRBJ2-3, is KAGVTQTPRYLIKTRGQQVTLSCSPISGHRSVSWYQQTPGQGLQFLFEYFSETQRNKGNFPGRFSGRQFSNSRSEMNVSTLELGDSALYLCASSNEDTQYFGPGTRLTVL.